The 17 T cell receptor beta chains reported below all come from one sample, sequenced in a study of blood T cell repertoires in COVID-19 (dated by TCRdb to about 2020). Library preparation was by the immunoSEQ multiplex PCR assay. TCRdb provides this immuneACCESS table in a form limited to in-frame rearrangements. Some clones are lacking; in checked studies, under half of them reflect an unresolved V gene, and why the rest are absent is not known. This sample has approximately 250,000 clones in its table, and 84% of those were observed once. The top ten hold less than 2% of the sample. Sequenced material: peripheral blood. These receptors all come from a woman between 40 and 50 years old who had recovered from COVID-19.

The rearrangement joins TRBV5-6 to TRBJ2-3; D gene uncertain. The germline gives CDR1 SGHDT, CDR2 YYEEEE. The CDR3 consists of 14 residues. The V gene lost 1 base and the J gene lost 5 bases, with 11 bases spanning the gap. Here the CDR3 reads CASSLSIAQDTQYF. In DNA, the CDR3 is TGTGCCAGCAGCTTGTCCATAGCTCAAGATACGCAGTATTTT.

This clone was observed a single time. The chain combines TRBV5-1 with TRBJ1-1; perhaps TRBD1 as D (6 bases). Germline loops: CDR1 SGHRS, CDR2 YFSETQ. The CDR3 totals 16 residues. Trimming took 0 bases from V and 6 from J, leaving 18 bases between them. DNA of the CDR3: TGCGCCAGCAGCTTGGCCAGTGTCAGGGGAGTCGCTGAAGCTTTCTTT. This encodes CASSLASVRGVAEAFF.

The rearrangement uses TRBV5-5 and TRBJ1-5; TRBD1 aligns across 8 bases. The V gene's germline CDR1 is SGHKS and CDR2 YYEKEE (reference sequence). The junction had 1 base not matched to a gene; V was cut back by 1 base and J by 4 bases. The CDR3 contains 14 residues. The CDR3 sequence is CASSLRTGNQPQHF. CDR3 nucleotide sequence: TGTGCCAGCAGCTTGAGGACAGGGAATCAGCCCCAGCATTTT.

Of note for this clone: Other nucleotide sequences from this sample produce the same CDR3. The chain joins TRBV7-9 to TRBJ1-1; D may be TRBD1 (5 bases). Germline loops: CDR1 SEHNR, CDR2 FQNEAQ (reference sequence). There are 12 residues in the CDR3. Trimming left V 4 bases short and J 5 bases short, with 8 bases between. The CDR3 is CASSSQGTEAFF. The CDR3 bases are TGTGCCAGCAGCTCGCAGGGAACTGAAGCTTTCTTT.

The chain uses TRBV27 and TRBJ1-5; D uncertain. V was trimmed by 3 bases and J by 4 bases, leaving 10 bases between them. Germline assignment: CDR1 MNHEY and CDR2 SMNVEV (reference sequence). The CDR3 has 14 amino acids. The CDR3 reads CASSFGSENQPQHF. Written as DNA, the CDR3 is TGTGCCAGCAGTTTTGGAAGCGAAAATCAGCCCCAGCATTTT.

The rearrangement joins TRBV2 to TRBJ2-5, with 9 positions matching TRBD2. Germline CDR1 is SNHLY and CDR2 is FYNNEI. The CDR3 extends over 12 amino acids. With 10 bases clipped from V and 5 bases from J, the junction kept 5 bases outside the gene matches. CDR3 in amino acids: CATRGGSETQYF. CDR3 coding DNA: TGTGCCACGCGGGGGGGATCGGAGACCCAGTACTTC.

The J gene is TRBJ1-1, the V gene TRBV6-5, with 8 bases that match TRBD1. The CDR3 length is 14 residues. Looked up from germline, CDR1 is MNHEY and CDR2 is SVGAGI. Trimming cost V 6 bases and J 5 bases; bases outside gene matches: 8. The CDR3 DNA reads as TGTGCCAGCAGCTCGCAGGACAGGGCGACTGAAGCTTTCTTT. Amino acid sequence: CASSSQDRATEAFF.

The gene calls are TRBV2 and TRBJ2-7; D ambiguous. Germline V gene lookup returns CDR1 SNHLY and CDR2 FYNNEI. CDR3 size: 11 residues. Trimming removed 8 bases at V and 0 bases at J, with 5 bases between. CDR3 bases: TGTGCCAGCGGCAGCTCCTACGAGCAGTACTTC. The encoded protein is CASGSSYEQYF. Filled out from reference TRBV2 and TRBJ2-7, the complete variable domain reads EPEVTQTPSHQVTQMGQEVILRCVPISNHLYFYWYRQILGQKVEFLVSFYNNEISEKSEIFDDQFSVERPDGSNFTLKIRSTKLEDSAMYFCASGSSYEQYFGPGTRLTVT.

The J gene is TRBJ2-2, the V gene TRBV15; 10 nucleotides align to TRBD1. V shed 5 bases, J shed 6 bases, and the junction held 6 bases outside the gene matches. The germline CDR1 and CDR2 sequences are LNHNV and YYDKDF (reference sequence). The CDR3 has 15 amino acids. Here the CDR3 DNA reads TGTGCCACCAGCCTGGGGACAGGGGAATCCGGGGAGCTGTTTTTT. Amino acids: CATSLGTGESGELFF.

V is TRBV21-1 and J is TRBJ2-2; TRBD1, as called in the table, went unchecked against the DNA. TRBV21-1 represents a pseudogene. The CDR3 is 15 residues long. Here the CDR3 reads CASNLTGTATGELFF. The CDR3 DNA reads TGTGCCAGCAATCTAACCGGGACAGCTACCGGGGAGCTGTTTTTT.

The rearrangement links TRBV6-5 to TRBJ2-7, with 7 bases matching TRBD1. Looked up from germline, CDR1 is MNHEY and CDR2 is SVGAGI. V shed 8 bases and J 2 bases; nucleotides not matched to a gene: 6. This CDR3 has 13 amino acids. The CDR3 nucleotides are TGTGCCAGCGAGTCGGGACAGACCTACGAGCAGTACTTC. Translation gives CASESGQTYEQYF.

This clone was detected only a few times. The V and J genes are TRBV6-1 and TRBJ2-3; D perhaps matches TRBD2 (5 bases). Trimming removed 1 base at V and 5 bases at J, with 10 bases between. The V gene's germline CDR1 is MNHNS and CDR2 SASEGT. This CDR3 has 14 amino acids. The CDR3 sequence: CASSEGGLRDTQYF. Written as DNA, the CDR3 is TGTGCCAGCAGTGAAGGAGGGTTACGAGATACGCAGTATTTT.

The sample holds one count of this clone. The rearrangement links TRBV10-3 to TRBJ2-7; D is possibly TRBD1 (5 bases). V was trimmed by 3 bases and J by 1 base, leaving 10 bases between them. Germline lookup yields CDR1 ENHRY and CDR2 SYGVKD. The length of the CDR3 is 14 residues. The CDR3 here is CAISEWGGSYEQYF. The CDR3 nucleotides are TGTGCCATCAGTGAATGGGGCGGTTCCTACGAGCAGTACTTC.

The chain recombines TRBV29-1 with TRBJ2-2, with D unresolved. Trimming left V 8 bases short and J 1 base short, with 5 bases between. The germline gives CDR1 SQVTM, CDR2 ANQGSEA. CDR3 length: 11 amino acids. The CDR3 nucleotides read TGCAGCTGTAGGAACACCGGGGAGCTGTTTTTT. This encodes CSCRNTGELFF.

The chain couples TRBV2 to TRBJ1-1; a possible D gene is TRBD1 (6 bases). In germline, CDR1 is SNHLY, CDR2 FYNNEI. The CDR3 contains 14 residues. V lost 7 bases and J 4 bases, leaving 16 bases between the germline ends. CDR3 sequence (DNA): TGTGCCAGCAAAGATCCAGGGGCGAGCACTGAAGCTTTCTTT. Protein: CASKDPGASTEAFF.

The table lists this clone with a few counts. V usage is TRBV5-1 and J usage is TRBJ1-6, with D hard to call. This CDR3 contains 14 residues. Trimming took 4 bases from V and 7 from J, leaving 12 bases between them. Germline values: CDR1 SGHRS, CDR2 YFSETQ. The CDR3: CASSDRNGNSPLHF. CDR3 sequence (DNA): TGCGCCAGCAGCGATCGTAACGGGAATTCACCCCTCCACTTT.

The rearrangement joins TRBV21-1 to TRBJ1-4; TRBD1, the table's D call, lacks a check against the DNA. TRBV21-1 is classified as a pseudogene. The CDR3 extends over 19 amino acids. The CDR3 nucleotides are TGTGCCAGCAGCAACTCCCGGGACAGGGGGATAGGAGCTAATGAAAAACTGTTTTTT. This gives the protein CASSNSRDRGIGANEKLFF.